The 24 T cell receptor beta chains below come from one sample, sequenced in a study of blood T cell repertoires in COVID-19. Data came from immunoSEQ multiplex PCR; TCRdb stores just in-frame clones and leaves some out. The table includes hundreds of thousands of clones, over 70% detected once. The sequenced sample was peripheral blood. The receptors come from a human donor in a cohort sampled during active COVID-19.

This rearrangement joins TRBV11-2 to TRBJ2-1, with 7 bases aligning to TRBD2. Germline V gene lookup returns CDR1 SGHAT and CDR2 FQNNGV. CDR3 length: 15 amino acids. Unmatched junction bases numbered 12, after V lost 8 bases and J lost 5 bases. CDR3: CASCSGLVFDNEQFF. The CDR3, as DNA: TGTGCCAGCTGCTCAGGACTAGTATTTGACAATGAGCAGTTCTTC.

In this sample, this clone turned up a few times. As DNA, the CDR3 is TGCGCCAGCAGCCAAGACCGGCCCCCCCGGGTTCTGGCTTTCTTT. The encoded protein is CASSQDRPPRVLAFF. The chain employs TRBV4-3 and TRBJ1-1, with unresolved D. Germline V gene sequence: CDR1 LGHNA, CDR2 YSLEER. V was trimmed by 0 bases and J by 11 bases, leaving 19 bases between them. The CDR3 is 15 residues long.

The rearrangement links TRBV11-3 to TRBJ2-3; D may be TRBD2 (5 bases). This CDR3 region has 17 residues. Germline CDR1 and CDR2: SGHNT and YENEEA. Trimming pared 1 base from V and 0 bases from J, leaving 14 bases between. DNA for the CDR3: TGTGCCAGCAGCTTAGGAGTAGCGCCCCGGAGCACAGATACGCAGTATTTT. Protein product: CASSLGVAPRSTDTQYF.

This clone has a single count. The rearrangement uses TRBV9 and TRBJ2-1, with D hard to call. The CDR3 is 12 amino acids. Germline CDR1 and CDR2: SGDLS and YYNGEE. V shed 7 bases and J shed 3 bases, with 8 bases lying between them. CDR3 bases: TGTGCCAGCGCCCCAGGCTACAATGAGCAGTTCTTC. It is translated as CASAPGYNEQFF.

The chain employs TRBV10-1 and TRBJ1-1; D unresolved. The CDR3 totals 13 residues. The V and J ends lost 6 bases and 5 bases respectively, with 13 bases between them. Germline CDR1 reads WNHNN; CDR2 reads SYGVQD (reference sequence). The DNA of the CDR3 is TGCGCCAGCAGAGATGGGAGGGCAACTGAAGCTTTCTTT. Translation gives CASRDGRATEAFF.

This clone appeared many times. The V gene is TRBV7-2, the J gene TRBJ1-2, with a tentative D call TRBD1 (6 bases). Trimming took 5 bases from V and 4 from J, leaving 14 bases between them. The CDR3 loop spans 14 amino acids. The germline V gene encodes CDR1 SGHTA and CDR2 FQGNSA. CDR3 sequence: CASSRQGKGYGYTF. In nucleotides, the CDR3 is TGTGCCAGCAGCCGCCAGGGGAAAGGCTATGGCTACACCTTC.

The chain has TRBV6-1 and TRBJ2-7; the D gene is possibly TRBD1 (6 bases). CDR3 size: 12 residues. The V gene's germline CDR1 is MNHNS and CDR2 SASEGT. Trimming left V 3 bases short and J 4 bases short, with 7 bases between. The CDR3 nucleotides are TGTGCCAGCAGTGAGGGGGCGTACGAGCAGTACTTC. Translating gives CASSEGAYEQYF.

The chain links TRBV5-8 to TRBJ1-5; D is undetermined. This CDR3 comprises 15 residues. V was shortened by 0 bases and J by 6 bases, with 13 bases between the two germline ends. The V gene's germline CDR1 is SGHTS and CDR2 YDEGEE. Here the CDR3 reads CASSLGSVARQPQHF. The CDR3 nucleotides are TGTGCCAGCAGCTTGGGATCTGTAGCACGTCAGCCCCAGCATTTT.

This chain links TRBV11-2 with TRBJ2-7; 12 bases match TRBD2. CDR3 length: 16 amino acids. The V and J ends lost 6 bases and 6 bases, in that order; junction bases with no gene match: 12. Germline V gene lookup returns CDR1 SGHAT and CDR2 FQNNGV. CDR3 sequence: CASSPIQPGLAGEQYF. CDR3 DNA sequence: TGTGCCAGCAGTCCCATCCAACCGGGACTAGCGGGCGAGCAGTACTTC. Filled out from reference TRBV11-2 and TRBJ2-7, the complete variable domain reads EAGVAQSPRYKIIEKRQSVAFWCNPISGHATLYWYQQILGQGPKLLIQFQNNGVVDDSQLPKDRFSAERLKGVDSTLKIQPAKLEDSAVYLCASSPIQPGLAGEQYFGPGTRLTVT.

This clone was seen at least ten times. V gene TRBV6-5 combines with J gene TRBJ2-7, with 7 positions matching TRBD1. This CDR3 contains 15 residues. J was trimmed by 3 bases and V by 6 bases; bases with no gene match: 11. Germline loops: CDR1 MNHEY, CDR2 SVGAGI. The CDR3 is CASRSTGTKNYEQYF. CDR3 DNA: TGTGCCAGCAGGTCGACAGGGACGAAAAACTACGAGCAGTACTTC.

V gene TRBV7-3 combines with J gene TRBJ2-1; D gene unclear. Trimming removed 4 bases from V and 7 bases from J, with 8 bases in between. This CDR3 contains 12 residues. CDR1 and CDR2 (germline): SGHTA, FQGTGA. In DNA, the CDR3 is TGTGCCAGCAGCTCTAGAGGAAATGAGCAGTTCTTC. The encoded protein is CASSSRGNEQFF.

The chain uses TRBV5-1 and TRBJ2-7; the match to TRBD2 covers 13 bases. The germline CDR1 and CDR2 sequences are SGHRS and YFSETQ. The CDR3 totals 15 residues. Trimming removed 4 bases from V and 6 bases from J; junction bases left unmatched: 7. The CDR3 loop is CASSLGTSGTLEQYF. The CDR3 DNA follows: TGCGCCAGCAGCCTCGGGACTAGCGGGACGCTCGAGCAGTACTTC. Looking up the rest from reference TRBV5-1 and TRBJ2-7 gives the full variable domain: KAGVTQTPRYLIKTRGQQVTLSCSPISGHRSVSWYQQTPGQGLQFLFEYFSETQRNKGNFPGRFSGRQFSNSRSEMNVSTLELGDSALYLCASSLGTSGTLEQYFGPGTRLTVT.

The J gene is TRBJ2-7, the V gene TRBV29-1; perhaps TRBD2 as D (5 bases). The CDR3 length is 14 residues. Germline CDR1 and CDR2: SQVTM and ANQGSEA. The ends were cut back, 7 bases at V and 2 bases at J, with 18 bases in the middle. CDR3 sequence (DNA): TGCAGCGCACGTATCCCTAGCAGCACCTACGAGCAGTACTTC. Protein product: CSARIPSSTYEQYF.

This chain connects TRBV11-2 to TRBJ1-1, with TRBD1 matching 7 bases. CDR3 size: 15 residues. Trimming took 1 base from V and 4 from J; bases not matched to a gene: 6. CDR1 is SGHAT, CDR2 FQNNGV, per germline. The CDR3 DNA sequence: TGTGCCAGCAGCTTAGTAGACAGGGTGATCACTGAAGCTTTCTTT. Protein: CASSLVDRVITEAFF.

The chain couples TRBV28 to TRBJ1-1; no clear D. The V and J ends lost 10 bases and 2 bases respectively, with 8 bases between them. The CDR3 length is 11 residues. Germline V CDR1 and CDR2: MDHEN, SYDVKM. The CDR3 nucleotides are TGTGCCACCACTACCAACACTGAAGCTTTCTTT. The encoded protein is CATTTNTEAFF.

V gene TRBV7-9 combines with J gene TRBJ2-5; TRBD2 matches at 12 bases. The CDR3 spans 18 residues. Germline V gene lookup returns CDR1 SEHNR and CDR2 FQNEAQ (reference sequence). V was clipped by 5 bases and J by 0 bases; unmatched bases: 10. In DNA, the CDR3 is TGTGCCAGCAGCCCCGGGACTAGCGGGCGGCGGTACCAAGAGACCCAGTACTTC. The encoded protein is CASSPGTSGRRYQETQYF.

The rearrangement uses TRBV7-9 and TRBJ2-1; D gene uncertain. The V end lost 5 bases, the J end lost 6 bases, and 20 bases lay between the germline ends. CDR1 and CDR2 (germline): SEHNR, FQNEAQ (reference sequence). The CDR3 loop spans 16 amino acids. The CDR3: CASSPPSPRLGNEQFF. The CDR3 DNA follows: TGTGCCAGCAGCCCACCGTCCCCGCGGTTAGGCAATGAGCAGTTCTTC.

The chain employs TRBV2 and TRBJ1-6, with no clear D. Deletions cut 4 bases from V and 4 bases from J, with 8 bases between. CDR3 length: 14 amino acids. Per germline, CDR1 SNHLY and CDR2 FYNNEI. CDR3 DNA: TGTGCCAGCAGTGCTGAGGAATATAATTCACCCCTCCACTTT. This encodes CASSAEEYNSPLHF.

V usage is TRBV10-2 and J usage is TRBJ2-7; 8 bases match TRBD1. The CDR3 contains 12 residues. The V segment lost 8 bases and the J segment 6 bases; nucleotides outside the gene matches: 6. Germline CDR1 reads WSHSY; CDR2 reads SAAADI. The CDR3 spells CASSDRGGEQYF. CDR3 bases: TGCGCCAGCTCCGACAGGGGTGGCGAGCAGTACTTC.

A single count supports this clone. V usage is TRBV5-5 and J usage is TRBJ2-6, with D hard to call. The V end lost 0 bases, the J end lost 0 bases, and 10 bases lay between the germline ends. From germline, CDR1 is SGHKS and CDR2 YYEKEE (reference sequence). The CDR3 totals 17 residues. CDR3: CASSLVGGSSGANVLTF. The CDR3 bases are TGTGCCAGCAGCTTGGTTGGCGGCAGCTCTGGGGCCAACGTCCTGACTTTC.

This sequence joins TRBV19 and TRBJ2-2; a possible D gene is TRBD1 (6 bases). The CDR3 runs to 16 residues. V lost 5 bases and J lost 4, with 17 bases in between. Germline V lookup: CDR1 LNHDA, CDR2 SQIVND (reference sequence). CDR3 nucleotides: TGTGCCAGTAGTCCCCCCTGGGGGCGGGCCACCGGGGAGCTGTTTTTT. Its translation: CASSPPWGRATGELFF.

The chain has TRBV5-1 and TRBJ2-3, with 7 bases matching TRBD1. The CDR3 is 15 amino acids. Trimming removed 4 bases from V and 4 bases from J; junction bases left unmatched: 9. Germline CDR1 reads SGHRS; CDR2 reads YFSETQ. CDR3 amino acids: CASSMRGLGADTQYF. As DNA, the CDR3 is TGCGCCAGCAGCATGAGGGGGCTCGGAGCAGATACGCAGTATTTT.

This clone was recorded only once. The chain combines TRBV4-3 with TRBJ2-5, with 15 bases identical to TRBD2. This CDR3 comprises 17 residues. From germline, CDR1 is LGHNA and CDR2 YSLEER. V gave up 4 bases and J gave up 1 base; unmatched junction bases: 4. The CDR3 loop is CASSPGTSGGPQETQYF. In DNA, the CDR3 is TGCGCCAGCAGCCCCGGGACTAGCGGGGGGCCCCAAGAGACCCAGTACTTC.

The chain is built from TRBV12-3 or TRBV12-4 and TRBJ1-1; D ambiguous. Trimming stripped 5 bases from V and 0 bases from J, with 7 bases between. The CDR3 runs 13 residues. The CDR3 DNA reads as TGTGCCAGCAGTCCCGAGATGAACACTGAAGCTTTCTTT. Protein sequence: CASSPEMNTEAFF.